The source of this TCR beta chain is a study of blood T cell repertoires in COVID-19. On the study more broadly: Researchers got acute and convalescent COVID-19 samples from the United States, Italy and Spain.

Participant age was about 18 to 95 years, and participants resided in fewer than 25 US areas. Membership in each cohort depended on participant-reported clinical history. Each recovered donor of Cohort 3 presented with two negative PCRs, clearance, or symptom resolution. This CDR3 spans 12 amino acids. CDR1 and CDR2 from the germline V gene are SGHTA and FQGNSA. Trimming cost V 4 bases and J 14 bases; bases outside gene matches: 5. Sequenced by immunoSEQ multiplex PCR; TCRdb stores in-frame clones only, minus some. The sample has around 360,000 clones; about 90% are singletons. The rearrangement joins TRBV7-2 to TRBJ1-6; TRBD1 matches 7 bases. Specimen: PBMCs or T cells enriched from blood (not recorded which). This TCR came from a woman in her twenties or thirties who had recovered from COVID-19. The CDR3: CASSSAGGSLHF. In nucleotides, the CDR3 is TGTGCCAGCAGCTCGGCAGGGGGTTCCCTCCACTTT.